What follows is one T cell receptor (beta chain) and its context. CDR1 and CDR2 (germline): SGHAT, FQNNGV. The CDR3 length is 16 residues. Trimming shortened V by 10 bases and J by 3 bases, and 19 bases separated the two germline ends. The data were obtained in a study of tumor-infiltrating lymphocytes in primary liver carcinoma. The source material, about 17-31 mg of unsorted bulk tissue, was used to co-extract RNA and DNA. TCR beta cDNA was prepared out of 500 ng total RNA by means of a constant-region primer. Generation of the TCR beta libraries relied on three nested multiplex PCR rounds using slightly modified ARM-PCR. Two initial PCR rounds of ten to eleven cycles each paired TRBV1-TRBV30 forward primers with a C-beta reverse primer. Using its own MiXCR run on the multiplex PCR reads, TCRdb lists one record per CDR3 protein. The sample lists 25,000 to 35,000 distinct CDR3 sequences; around 70% were seen once.

The chain couples TRBV11-2 to TRBJ1-6; no reliable D call. The sequenced sample consisted of liver tumor tissue from sampling region 3. Subset specified: tumor region T3, left-lateral pole. This clonotype was sampled from a woman aged 25 to 39 with primary liver carcinoma and hepatitis B virus infection. CDR3 DNA sequence: TGTGCCAATAGCTTTGGTCGGAGCCACTATAATTCACCCCTCCACTTT. Amino acids: CANSFGRSHYNSPLHF.